The 27 T cell receptor beta chains in this list originate from one sample, sequenced in a study of cytomegalovirus exposure and HLA in healthy donors. 13 Jbeta primers and 60 Vbeta primers were used for the PCR. Generated by immunoSEQ multiplex PCR, the TCRdb table keeps only in-frame clones and is missing some. The repertoire holds roughly 160,000 clones, roughly 70% seen once, with roughly 1.6% in the top ten. Material for sequencing was PBMCs. The origin of the receptors is a girl aged 10 to 17 in good health and CMV-seronegative.

The rearrangement uses TRBV18 and TRBJ2-3; 8 bases agree with TRBD2. CDR3 length: 15 amino acids. J lost 4 bases, V lost 3 bases, and 6 bases had no gene match. Germline loops: CDR1 KGHSH, CDR2 LQKENI. CDR3 loop: CASSPPGLGADTQYF. The CDR3 coding sequence is TGTGCCAGCTCACCTCCGGGACTAGGCGCAGATACGCAGTATTTT.

The table lists this clone with a count of one. The chain is built from TRBV7-9 and TRBJ1-1, with 10 positions matching TRBD1. This CDR3 has 15 residues. Germline CDR1 and CDR2: SEHNR and FQNEAQ (reference sequence). V trimming: 5 bases; J trimming: 4 bases; junction bases outside the gene matches: 7. The chain's CDR3 is CASSLRDRGGTEAFF. Written as DNA, the CDR3 is TGTGCCAGCAGCCTCCGGGACAGGGGCGGCACTGAAGCTTTCTTT.

The gene calls are TRBV21-1 and TRBJ1-2; TRBD1 is the table's D call, not checked against the DNA. TRBV21-1 is a listed pseudogene. This CDR3 spans 14 amino acids. As DNA, the CDR3 is TGTGCCAGCAGCAGACCGGACAGGGCCTATGGCTACACCTTC. It encodes CASSRPDRAYGYTF.

The V and J genes are TRBV6-5 and TRBJ2-1, with D perhaps TRBD1 (6 bases). Per the germline V gene, CDR1 is MNHEY and CDR2 is SVGAGI. The CDR3 spans 15 residues. The V end was cut by 0 bases, the J end by 3 bases, with 9 bases between. This chain's CDR3 is CASSYSRTVYNEQFF. In DNA, the CDR3 is TGTGCCAGCAGTTACTCCAGGACAGTCTACAATGAGCAGTTCTTC.

The rearrangement links TRBV7-9 to TRBJ2-3, with TRBD2 matching over 8 bases. After removal of 4 bases from V and 6 bases from J, the junction contained 15 bases not matched to a gene. From germline, CDR1 is SEHNR and CDR2 FQNEAQ (reference sequence). The CDR3 extends over 17 amino acids. Here the CDR3 reads CASSSLRGRGARDTQYF. The CDR3 DNA reads as TGTGCCAGCAGCTCCCTCCGGGGGCGGGGGGCCAGGGATACGCAGTATTTT.

The CDR3 here is CASSQDLAPTEYGYTF. CDR3 coding DNA: TGCGCCAGCAGCCAAGATCTAGCTCCGACTGAGTATGGCTACACCTTC. The chain recombines TRBV4-1 with TRBJ1-2; D is undetermined. The ends were cut back, 0 bases at V and 5 bases at J, with 16 bases in the middle. The CDR3 is made up of 16 amino acids. Germline V gene sequence: CDR1 MGHRA, CDR2 YSYEKL.

The rearrangement links TRBV2 to TRBJ2-7, with 9 bases fitting TRBD1. Germline-derived CDR1 and CDR2 are SNHLY and FYNNEI. V shed 4 bases, J shed 5 bases, and the junction held 9 bases outside the gene matches. The CDR3 is made up of 15 amino acids. CDR3 amino acids: CASSGGTGPSHEQYF. The CDR3 DNA follows: TGTGCCAGCAGTGGCGGGACAGGGCCGTCTCACGAGCAGTACTTC.

This rearrangement joins TRBV5-1 to TRBJ2-7; D gene ambiguous. Looked up from germline, CDR1 is SGHRS and CDR2 is YFSETQ. The V gene lost 0 bases and the J gene lost 2 bases, with 6 bases spanning the gap. CDR3 length equals 13 residues. This chain's CDR3 is CASSLDSTYEQYF. CDR3 sequence (DNA): TGCGCCAGCAGCTTGGACAGCACCTACGAGCAGTACTTC.

The chain employs TRBV29-1 and TRBJ1-1; maybe TRBD1 (6 bases). Germline V CDR1 and CDR2: SQVTM, ANQGSEA. Trimming shortened V by 4 bases and J by 3 bases, and 9 bases separated the two germline ends. The CDR3 is 12 residues long. As DNA, the CDR3 is TGCAGCGTTGGGACAGAAGACACTGAAGCTTTCTTT. Protein sequence: CSVGTEDTEAFF.

The chain uses TRBV9 and TRBJ2-3, with TRBD1 as a possible D gene (6 bases). The CDR3 length is 14 residues. V lost 1 base to trimming and J lost 2 bases, with 8 bases between them. In germline, CDR1 is SGDLS, CDR2 YYNGEE. The CDR3 coding sequence is TGTGCCAGCAGCGTACAGGGGTCCACAGATACGCAGTATTTT. Protein: CASSVQGSTDTQYF.

V and J are TRBV4-1 and TRBJ1-4, with TRBD1 as a possible D gene (6 bases). Germline V lookup: CDR1 MGHRA, CDR2 YSYEKL. V shed 0 bases and J shed 5 bases, with 10 bases lying between them. The CDR3 spans 15 residues. In DNA form, the CDR3 reads TGCGCCAGCAGCCAAGATACAGGGAGAAATGAAAAACTGTTTTTT. This codes for CASSQDTGRNEKLFF.

The rearrangement uses TRBV25-1 and TRBJ2-1; TRBD1 matches at 8 bases. V shed 5 bases and J 14 bases; nucleotides not matched to a gene: 5. The CDR3 has 11 amino acids. In germline, CDR1 is MGHDK, CDR2 SYGVNS. CDR3 residues: CASSRGQAKFF. The CDR3 DNA follows: TGTGCCAGCAGTCGGGGACAGGCCAAGTTCTTC.

This clone occurred a few times. V gene TRBV5-1 combines with J gene TRBJ2-7; 9 bases map to TRBD1. The CDR3 has 16 amino acids. The V gene's germline CDR1 is SGHRS and CDR2 YFSETQ. V gave up 1 base and J gave up 1 base; unmatched junction bases: 6. The CDR3 coding sequence is TGCGCCAGCAGCTTGCTCCGGACAGGGGATTCCTACGAGCAGTACTTC. Translation: CASSLLRTGDSYEQYF. The variable domain in full, completed from reference TRBV5-1 and TRBJ2-7, reads KAGVTQTPRYLIKTRGQQVTLSCSPISGHRSVSWYQQTPGQGLQFLFEYFSETQRNKGNFPGRFSGRQFSNSRSEMNVSTLELGDSALYLCASSLLRTGDSYEQYFGPGTRLTVT.

The chain carries TRBV9 and TRBJ1-2; D is unresolved. There are 16 residues in the CDR3. V was shortened by 4 bases and J by 3 bases, with 19 bases between the two germline ends. CDR1 SGDLS and CDR2 YYNGEE come from the germline V gene. The CDR3 region is CASSLLPDSLDYGYTF. The CDR3 region has the DNA TGTGCCAGCAGCCTGCTCCCGGACTCACTCGACTATGGCTACACCTTC.

J is TRBJ2-5 and V is TRBV5-4; TRBD2 aligns across 11 bases. Trimming removed 4 bases from V and 2 bases from J; junction bases left unmatched: 7. Germline lookup yields CDR1 SGHNT and CDR2 YYREEE (reference sequence). The CDR3 spans 16 residues. The CDR3 sequence: CASSAGGTSGQETQYF. The CDR3 coding sequence is TGTGCCAGCAGCGCTGGAGGGACTAGCGGACAAGAGACCCAGTACTTC.

This clone was counted only a few times. The V and J genes are TRBV7-3 and TRBJ2-7; unclear D gene. The CDR3 spans 11 residues. V was trimmed by 5 bases and J by 6 bases, leaving 8 bases between them. The germline gives CDR1 SGHTA, CDR2 FQGTGA. The CDR3 DNA reads as TGTGCCAGCAGCCCGAGATCCGAGCAGTACTTC. It codes for CASSPRSEQYF. The entire variable domain, with the rest obtained from reference TRBV7-3 and TRBJ2-7, is as follows: GAGVSQTPSNKVTEKGKYVELRCDPISGHTALYWYRQSLGQGPEFLIYFQGTGAADDSGLPNDRFFAVRPEGSVSTLKIQRTERGDSAVYLCASSPRSEQYFGPGTRLTVT.

The V call is TRBV27, the J call TRBJ2-5; D may be TRBD2 (6 bases). The length of the CDR3 is 11 residues. The V and J ends lost 8 bases and 7 bases respectively, with 11 bases between them. Germline CDR1 reads MNHEY; CDR2 reads SMNVEV (reference sequence). The CDR3 DNA reads as TGTGCCAGCGAAAGGGGAGGGACCCAGTACTTC. It specifies CASERGGTQYF.

This chain uses TRBV10-3 with TRBJ2-6; maybe TRBD2 (6 bases). V was clipped by 7 bases and J by 3 bases, with 16 bases between them. The CDR3 is made up of 16 amino acids. CDR1 is ENHRY, CDR2 SYGVKD, per germline. In nucleotides, the CDR3 is TGTGCCATCAAAGCGGGTGAGGGAGATGGGGCCAACGTCCTGACTTTC. It codes for CAIKAGEGDGANVLTF.

This sequence joins TRBV5-1 and TRBJ1-1; weak D call: TRBD1 (6 bases). The V end lost 4 bases, the J end lost 2 bases, and 12 bases lay between the germline ends. The CDR3 totals 14 residues. CDR1 SGHRS and CDR2 YFSETQ come from the germline V gene. The CDR3 coding sequence is TGCGCCAGCAGCGTGACAGGAGGAAACACTGAAGCTTTCTTT. It specifies CASSVTGGNTEAFF. Combining the CDR3 with reference TRBV5-1 and TRBJ1-1 gives the whole variable domain KAGVTQTPRYLIKTRGQQVTLSCSPISGHRSVSWYQQTPGQGLQFLFEYFSETQRNKGNFPGRFSGRQFSNSRSEMNVSTLELGDSALYLCASSVTGGNTEAFFGQGTRLTVV.

J is TRBJ2-7 and V is TRBV6-5; 8 bases agree with TRBD1. Per germline, CDR1 MNHEY and CDR2 SVGAGI. V was pared by 8 bases and J by 3 bases, with 9 bases of the junction left unmatched. The CDR3 is made up of 14 amino acids. Here the CDR3 reads CASHTLGQGYEQYF. The CDR3 coding sequence is TGTGCCAGCCATACTCTCGGACAGGGCTACGAGCAGTACTTC.

This clone was observed a few times. The chain has TRBV30 and TRBJ1-1; a weak D match, TRBD1 (5 bases). The CDR3 is 13 amino acids. Trimming shortened V by 4 bases and J by 0 bases, and 9 bases separated the two germline ends. Germline loops: CDR1 GTSNPN, CDR2 SVGIG (reference sequence). DNA for the CDR3: TGTGCCTGGACGGAGGGGATGAACACTGAAGCTTTCTTT. It encodes CAWTEGMNTEAFF. The complete variable domain, with remaining parts taken from reference TRBV30 and TRBJ1-1, reads SQTIHQWPATLVQPVGSPLSLECTVEGTSNPNLYWYRQAAGRGLQLLFYSVGIGQISSEVPQNLSASRPQDRQFILSSKKLLLSDSGFYLCAWTEGMNTEAFFGQGTRLTVV.

The chain carries TRBV5-1 and TRBJ1-1; D gene ambiguous. This CDR3 spans 12 amino acids. The germline V and J ends were trimmed by 4 bases and 3 bases, with 7 bases remaining between them. The germline gives CDR1 SGHRS, CDR2 YFSETQ. The CDR3 loop is CASSMTDTEAFF. The CDR3 DNA is TGCGCCAGCAGCATGACTGACACTGAAGCTTTCTTT. The complete variable domain, with remaining parts taken from reference TRBV5-1 and TRBJ1-1, reads KAGVTQTPRYLIKTRGQQVTLSCSPISGHRSVSWYQQTPGQGLQFLFEYFSETQRNKGNFPGRFSGRQFSNSRSEMNVSTLELGDSALYLCASSMTDTEAFFGQGTRLTVV.

This clone was seen only a few times. The chain couples TRBV18 to TRBJ1-2, with TRBD1 identical over 10 bases. V lost 2 bases and J lost 7; bases outside the gene matches: 1. Germline assignment: CDR1 KGHSH and CDR2 LQKENI. This CDR3 is built from 13 residues. The CDR3 loop reads CASSPGTGVGYTF. The CDR3, as DNA: TGTGCCAGCTCACCAGGGACAGGGGTTGGCTACACCTTC.

This sequence joins TRBV9 and TRBJ2-6, with 7 bases identical to TRBD2. The ends lost 1 base at V and 2 bases at J; junction bases unmatched: 12. This CDR3 is 19 amino acids long. The V gene's germline CDR1 is SGDLS and CDR2 YYNGEE. The CDR3 spells CASSVPQTPGGTGANVLTF. The CDR3 DNA follows: TGTGCCAGCAGCGTACCCCAGACTCCGGGGGGTACTGGGGCCAACGTCCTGACTTTC. Looking up the rest from reference TRBV9 and TRBJ2-6 gives the full variable domain: DSGVTQTPKHLITATGQRVTLRCSPRSGDLSVYWYQQSLDQGLQFLIQYYNGEERAKGNILERFSAQQFPDLHSELNLSSLELGDSALYFCASSVPQTPGGTGANVLTFGAGSRLTVL.

This clone was detected once. The chain links TRBV19 to TRBJ1-1; D gene unclear. The V end lost 7 bases, the J end lost 3 bases, and 12 bases lay between the germline ends. The CDR3 consists of 13 residues. Germline V gives CDR1 LNHDA, CDR2 SQIVND (reference sequence). The CDR3 loop reads CASNPQVHTEAFF. The CDR3 DNA follows: TGTGCCAGTAACCCCCAGGTGCACACTGAAGCTTTCTTT.

This clone was seen only once. This chain joins TRBV6-6 and TRBJ1-1, with 11 bases aligning to TRBD1. The CDR3 loop spans 16 amino acids. CDR1 MNHNY and CDR2 SVGAGI come from the germline V gene (reference sequence). Trimming took 4 bases from V and 1 from J; bases not matched to a gene: 5. CDR3 DNA: TGTGCCAGCAGTTCTCCGGACAGGGGGCCGAACACTGAAGCTTTCTTT. This encodes CASSSPDRGPNTEAFF.

The chain joins TRBV6-5 to TRBJ2-5; 8 nucleotides line up with TRBD1. The J call may be in error: the DNA end matches TRBJ2-7 better. Germline-derived CDR1 and CDR2 are MNHEY and SVGAGI. This CDR3 has 14 amino acids. CDR3 sequence: CASSQTGDIYEQYF. CDR3 sequence (DNA): TGTGCCAGCTCCCAGACAGGGGATATTTACGAGCAGTACTTC.